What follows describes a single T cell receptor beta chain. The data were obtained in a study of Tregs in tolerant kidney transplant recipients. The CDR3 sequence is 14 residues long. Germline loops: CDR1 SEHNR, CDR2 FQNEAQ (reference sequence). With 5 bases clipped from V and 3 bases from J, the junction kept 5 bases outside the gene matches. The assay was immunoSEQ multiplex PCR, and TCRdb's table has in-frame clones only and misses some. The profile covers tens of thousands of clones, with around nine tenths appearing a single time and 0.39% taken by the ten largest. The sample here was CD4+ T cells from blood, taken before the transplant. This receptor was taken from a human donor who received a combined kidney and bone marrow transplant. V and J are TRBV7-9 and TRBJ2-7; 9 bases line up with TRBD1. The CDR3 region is CASSLGQGDYEQYF. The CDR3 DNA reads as TGTGCCAGCAGCCTGGGACAGGGAGACTACGAGCAGTACTTC.